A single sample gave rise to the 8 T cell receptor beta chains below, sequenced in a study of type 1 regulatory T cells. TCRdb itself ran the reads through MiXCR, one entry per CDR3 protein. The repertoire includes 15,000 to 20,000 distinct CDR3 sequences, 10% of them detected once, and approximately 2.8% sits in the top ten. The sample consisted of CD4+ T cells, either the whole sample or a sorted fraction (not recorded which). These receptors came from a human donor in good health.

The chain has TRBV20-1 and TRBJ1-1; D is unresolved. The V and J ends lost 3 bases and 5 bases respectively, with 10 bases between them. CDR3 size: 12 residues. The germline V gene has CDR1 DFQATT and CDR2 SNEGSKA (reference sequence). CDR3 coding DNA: TGCAGTGCTAGTGCAGAGCCAACTGAAGCTTTCTTT. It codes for CSASAEPTEAFF.

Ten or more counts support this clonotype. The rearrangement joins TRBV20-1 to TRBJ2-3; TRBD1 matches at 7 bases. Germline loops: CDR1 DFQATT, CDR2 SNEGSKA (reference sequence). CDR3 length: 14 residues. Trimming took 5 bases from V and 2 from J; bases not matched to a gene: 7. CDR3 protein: CSAVGQGVTDTQYF. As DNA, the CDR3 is TGCAGTGCTGTGGGGCAGGGGGTCACAGATACGCAGTATTTT.

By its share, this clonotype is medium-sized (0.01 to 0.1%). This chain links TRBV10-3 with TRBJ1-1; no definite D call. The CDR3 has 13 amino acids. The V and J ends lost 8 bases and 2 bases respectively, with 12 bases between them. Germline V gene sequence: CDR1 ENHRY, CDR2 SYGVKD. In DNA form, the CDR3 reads TGTGCCATCGGTCGAGATCTAAACACTGAAGCTTTCTTT. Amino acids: CAIGRDLNTEAFF.

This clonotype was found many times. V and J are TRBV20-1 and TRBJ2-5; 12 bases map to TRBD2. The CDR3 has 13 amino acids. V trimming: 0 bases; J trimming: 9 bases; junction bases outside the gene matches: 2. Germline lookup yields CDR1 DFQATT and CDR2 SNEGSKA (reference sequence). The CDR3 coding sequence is TGCAGTGCTAGAGAGTCTAGCGGGAGGGCCCAGTACTTC. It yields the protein CSARESSGRAQYF.

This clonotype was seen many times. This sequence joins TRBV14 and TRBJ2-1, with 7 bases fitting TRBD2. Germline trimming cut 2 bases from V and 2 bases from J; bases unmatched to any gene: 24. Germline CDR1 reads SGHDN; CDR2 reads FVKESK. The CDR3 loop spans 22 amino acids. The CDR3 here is CASSQNRARRGKTGGPYNEQFF. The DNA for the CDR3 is TGTGCCAGCAGCCAAAATCGCGCTCGGAGGGGCAAAACGGGAGGCCCCTACAATGAGCAGTTCTTC.

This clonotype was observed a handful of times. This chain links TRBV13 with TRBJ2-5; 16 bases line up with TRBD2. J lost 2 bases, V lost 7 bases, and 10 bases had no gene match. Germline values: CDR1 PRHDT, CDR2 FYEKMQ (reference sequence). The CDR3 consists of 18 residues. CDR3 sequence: CASTLRGGLAGGQETQYF. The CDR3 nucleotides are TGTGCCAGCACCCTACGAGGGGGACTAGCGGGAGGGCAAGAGACCCAGTACTTC.

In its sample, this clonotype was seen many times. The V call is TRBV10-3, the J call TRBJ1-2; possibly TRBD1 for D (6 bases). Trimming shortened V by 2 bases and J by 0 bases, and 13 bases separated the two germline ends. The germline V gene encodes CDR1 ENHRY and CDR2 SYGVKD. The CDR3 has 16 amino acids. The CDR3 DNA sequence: TGTGCCATCAGTGAGGGCGACAGGATCTCTAACTATGGCTACACCTTC. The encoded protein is CAISEGDRISNYGYTF.

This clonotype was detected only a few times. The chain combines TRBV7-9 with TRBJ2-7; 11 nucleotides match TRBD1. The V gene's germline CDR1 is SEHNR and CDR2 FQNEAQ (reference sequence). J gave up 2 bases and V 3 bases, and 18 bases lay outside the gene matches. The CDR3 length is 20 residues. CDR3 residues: CASSFLPPWTGGLSPYEQYF. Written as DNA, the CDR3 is TGTGCCAGCAGCTTCCTACCTCCCTGGACAGGGGGCCTCAGTCCCTACGAGCAGTACTTC.